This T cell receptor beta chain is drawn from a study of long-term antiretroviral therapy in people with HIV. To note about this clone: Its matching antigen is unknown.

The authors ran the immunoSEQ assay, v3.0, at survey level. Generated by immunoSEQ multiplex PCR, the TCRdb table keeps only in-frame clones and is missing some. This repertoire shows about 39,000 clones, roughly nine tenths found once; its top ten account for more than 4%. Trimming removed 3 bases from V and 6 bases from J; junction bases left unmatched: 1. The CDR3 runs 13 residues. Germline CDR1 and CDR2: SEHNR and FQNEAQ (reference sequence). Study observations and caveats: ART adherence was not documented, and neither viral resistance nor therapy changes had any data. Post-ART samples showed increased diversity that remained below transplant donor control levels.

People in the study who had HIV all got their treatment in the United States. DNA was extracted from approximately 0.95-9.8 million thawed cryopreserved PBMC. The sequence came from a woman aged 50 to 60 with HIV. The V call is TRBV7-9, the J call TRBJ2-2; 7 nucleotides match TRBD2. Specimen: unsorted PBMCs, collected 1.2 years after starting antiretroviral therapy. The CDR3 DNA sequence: TGTGCCAGCAGCTTCCGGGGGGCCGGGGAGCTGTTTTTT. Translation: CASSFRGAGELFF.